This entry lists 3 T cell receptor beta chains sequenced from one sample in a study of CD8 T cells in Susac syndrome. The RNA input was roughly 0.45 to 1 ug, and it was reverse transcribed with random hexamers. TCRdb re-called the immunoSEQ multiplex PCR reads with MiXCR, one entry per CDR3 protein. The data contain some 110,000 distinct CDR3 sequences, approximately 94% of them seen just once; the ten biggest clones take up about 0.42%. Sequenced sample: CD8+ T cells from PBMCs. These receptors were obtained from a human donor with Susac syndrome.

The chain joins TRBV19 to TRBJ2-7; D is ambiguous. Trimming left V 3 bases short and J 3 bases short, with 9 bases between. The CDR3 totals 13 residues. Per the germline V gene, CDR1 is LNHDA and CDR2 is SQIVND (reference sequence). CDR3 sequence (DNA): TGTGCCAGTAGTATGAGGCTTAACTACGAGCAGTACTTC. It encodes CASSMRLNYEQYF.

V usage is TRBV18 and J usage is TRBJ2-5; TRBD2 matches 8 bases. CDR1 and CDR2 (germline): KGHSH, LQKENI. The CDR3 runs 16 residues. Germline trimming cut 0 bases from V and 0 bases from J; bases unmatched to any gene: 3. Written as DNA, the CDR3 is TGTGCCAGCTCACCACCAGAGCGGGGGCACCAAGAGACCCAGTACTTC. This encodes CASSPPERGHQETQYF.

This clonotype was observed once. The V call is TRBV9, the J call TRBJ2-5; D gene unclear. V lost 0 bases and J lost 3, with 9 bases in between. The V gene's germline CDR1 is SGDLS and CDR2 YYNGEE. This CDR3 is built from 14 residues. The CDR3, as DNA: TGTGCCAGCAGCGTAGCCGATAGCAAAGAGACCCAGTACTTC. Amino acid sequence: CASSVADSKETQYF.